This T cell receptor (beta chain) was recorded in a study of blood T cell repertoires in COVID-19. About the research overall: The United States, Italy and Spain provided the acute and convalescent COVID-19 samples. T cells, B-cell-depleted T cells, or PBMCs supplied cDNA or gDNA.

Original processing notes: It was from reference gene primer amplification that nucleated cell counts were estimated. The protocol was immunoSEQ multiplex PCR, while the TCRdb copy is restricted to in-frame clones and leaves out a portion. V, J and clone size derive from that table, while D and trimming were established from the DNA sequence. The data show 150,000 to 200,000 clones, with about 89% seen just once and less than 3.5% held by the top ten. The CDR3 extends over 18 amino acids. Germline V gives CDR1 MNHEY, CDR2 SMNVEV (reference sequence). V was cut by 3 bases and J by 3 bases, with 23 bases left in between.

This chain connects TRBV27 to TRBJ1-1; D may be TRBD1 (6 bases). Sequencing used peripheral blood. This clonotype was obtained from a man in his sixties or seventies with acute or convalescent COVID-19. CDR3 sequence: CASSFSSRGGFLYTEAFF. DNA for the CDR3: TGTGCCAGCAGTTTTTCTTCTCGAGGGGGTTTTTTATACACTGAAGCTTTCTTT.